The clone carrying this T cell receptor (beta chain) was seen a handful of times. Its antigen is unidentified. These data are taken from a study of T cell repertoires in cytomegalovirus infection. Study-level information: Use of recently identified HLA-C-restricted and well-studied HLA-B-restricted CMV epitopes was part of the study. It can be stated that public TCR beta signatures indicated CMV infection as well as a matching HLA type. Study results and caveats: The study identified carriers of CMV plus the relevant HLA from cumulative public TCR beta family frequency. CMV-specific TCR beta clonotypes restricted by HLA-C were the ones dominating the ex vivo response.

The CDR3 is made up of 13 amino acids. Trimming cost V 1 base and J 5 bases; bases outside gene matches: 2. Germline values: CDR1 DFQATT, CDR2 SNEGSKA (reference sequence). TCRdb ran MiXCR on the reads and lists one entry per CDR3 protein. The table records about 900,000 distinct CDR3 sequences, approximately 30% of them present only once. The source of this sequence is a human donor in good health (CMV status not recorded). Some clones in this sample may be carry-over from other donors' samples. V gene TRBV20-1 combines with J gene TRBJ2-3; 8 bases are shared with TRBD1. This specimen consisted of cultured CD8+ T cells from PBMCs, obtained from culture after CMV antigen stimulation. The CDR3 DNA reads as TGCAGTGCTAGAGGGACAGGGAAAGATACGCAGTATTTT. Translated: CSARGTGKDTQYF.